This passage covers 9 T cell receptor beta chains from one sample sequenced in a study of T cells and Merkel cell carcinoma outcomes. TCRdb keeps only in-frame clones here, not all; method: immunoSEQ multiplex PCR. The data contain some 21,000 clones, approximately 80% of them singletons. The sequenced sample was tumor tissue from Merkel cell carcinoma. Receptor source: a human donor with Merkel cell carcinoma.

Comments on this clone: Other nucleotide sequences from this sample produce the same CDR3. This rearrangement joins TRBV7-9 to TRBJ1-2, with D perhaps TRBD1 (6 bases). Germline-derived CDR1 and CDR2 are SEHNR and FQNEAQ (reference sequence). V was shortened by 2 bases and J by 2 bases, with 12 bases between the two germline ends. This CDR3 spans 15 amino acids. This CDR3 reads CASSLRGAVNYGYTF. CDR3 nucleotides: TGTGCCAGCAGCTTACGGGGGGCGGTCAACTATGGCTACACCTTC.

The J gene is TRBJ1-2, the V gene TRBV5-1; no definite D call. The CDR3 totals 16 residues. Germline CDR1 SGHRS, CDR2 YFSETQ. Trimming took 4 bases from V and 2 from J, leaving 18 bases between them. The CDR3 DNA reads as TGCGCCAGCAGCCCTCAGCCTAACGATGTCAACTATGGCTACACCTTC. Encoded protein: CASSPQPNDVNYGYTF. Using reference TRBV5-1 and TRBJ1-2 for the parts outside the CDR3, the full variable domain is KAGVTQTPRYLIKTRGQQVTLSCSPISGHRSVSWYQQTPGQGLQFLFEYFSETQRNKGNFPGRFSGRQFSNSRSEMNVSTLELGDSALYLCASSPQPNDVNYGYTFGSGTRLTVV.

The chain carries TRBV11-3 and TRBJ1-2; D may be TRBD1 (5 bases). V lost 0 bases and J lost 5, with 13 bases in between. The CDR3 runs to 15 residues. Germline-derived CDR1 and CDR2 are SGHNT and YENEEA. In DNA form, the CDR3 reads TGTGCCAGCAGCTTAGATCCCGCTAAGGGGTATGGCTACACCTTC. It translates to CASSLDPAKGYGYTF.

The gene calls are TRBV18 and TRBJ1-5; the D gene is possibly TRBD1 (5 bases). The V end lost 3 bases, the J end lost 7 bases, and 10 bases lay between the germline ends. The CDR3 runs to 13 residues. Germline V gene data show CDR1 as KGHSH and CDR2 as LQKENI. The CDR3 loop reads CASSPSGDQPQHF. CDR3 sequence (DNA): TGTGCCAGCTCACCGTCCGGGGACCAGCCCCAGCATTTT. The full variable domain, in which reference TRBV18 and TRBJ1-5 provide the parts outside the CDR3, is NAGVMQNPRHLVRRRGQEARLRCSPMKGHSHVYWYRQLPEEGLKFMVYLQKENIIDESGMPKERFSAEFPKEGPSILRIQQVVRGDSAAYFCASSPSGDQPQHFGDGTRLSIL.

This chain uses TRBV2 with TRBJ2-7; 7 nucleotides line up with TRBD1. Germline V lookup: CDR1 SNHLY, CDR2 FYNNEI. The CDR3 is 15 amino acids. With 4 bases clipped from V and 3 bases from J, the junction kept 9 bases outside the gene matches. The DNA of the CDR3 is TGTGCCAGCAGTGGGGCCCCGGGACAGTTCTACGAGCAGTACTTC. Its translation: CASSGAPGQFYEQYF. Together with reference TRBV2 and TRBJ2-7, the CDR3 gives the full variable domain: EPEVTQTPSHQVTQMGQEVILRCVPISNHLYFYWYRQILGQKVEFLVSFYNNEISEKSEIFDDQFSVERPDGSNFTLKIRSTKLEDSAMYFCASSGAPGQFYEQYFGPGTRLTVT.

J is TRBJ2-2 and V is TRBV5-1; 7 bases are a match to TRBD2. The germline gives CDR1 SGHRS, CDR2 YFSETQ. V lost 9 bases and J lost 3; bases outside the gene matches: 11. The CDR3 contains 15 residues. DNA of the CDR3: TGCGCCAACAGTAGTGGGAGGGCCGACACCGGGGAGCTGTTTTTT. Protein: CANSSGRADTGELFF.

This clone was recorded a few times. This chain links TRBV5-5 with TRBJ1-1; D is ambiguous. This CDR3 spans 13 amino acids. V dropped 4 bases and J dropped 3 bases, with 10 bases sitting between them. The germline V gene has CDR1 SGHKS and CDR2 YYEKEE (reference sequence). The CDR3 loop is CASSIGPYTEAFF. The CDR3 DNA is TGTGCCAGCAGCATAGGACCTTACACTGAAGCTTTCTTT.

The gene calls are TRBV7-2 and TRBJ2-7; 9 bases are shared with TRBD2. Germline V CDR1 and CDR2: SGHTA, FQGNSA. CDR3 size: 16 residues. V was clipped by 6 bases and J by 5 bases; unmatched bases: 14. The CDR3 nucleotides are TGTGCCAGCAGTCCGTCCAGCGGGAGGAGTCTTGACGAGCAGTACTTC. Translation: CASSPSSGRSLDEQYF.

V usage is TRBV13 and J usage is TRBJ1-2; 11 bases are a match to TRBD1. Per the germline V gene, CDR1 is PRHDT and CDR2 is FYEKMQ (reference sequence). CDR3 length: 14 residues. The ends lost 6 bases at V and 8 bases at J; junction bases unmatched: 8. Written as DNA, the CDR3 is TGTGCCAGCAGTTCAGGACAGGGGGCTTTGGGCTACACCTTC. This codes for CASSSGQGALGYTF.